This passage covers 9 T cell receptor beta chains from one sample sequenced in a study of CD8+ T cells in alopecia areata. Treatment defined: oral pan-JAK inhibitor, 5-10 mg twice daily. Once RNA had been extracted, it was reverse transcribed into cDNA to act as the sequencing template. Data came from immunoSEQ multiplex PCR; TCRdb stores just in-frame clones and leaves some out. The sample includes about 110,000 clones, roughly three fifths of them seen just once. Here the sequenced sample was CD8+ T cells sorted from blood, taken at week 24, from a patient treated with tofacitinib. The receptors derive from a human donor with alopecia areata.

The rearrangement uses TRBV7-3 and TRBJ2-7, with 7 bases fitting TRBD1. The V segment lost 5 bases and the J segment 5 bases; nucleotides outside the gene matches: 9. Germline V CDR1 and CDR2: SGHTA, FQGTGA. The CDR3 consists of 14 residues. The CDR3 DNA sequence: TGTGCCAGCAGCCGCCTGACAGGGTCCGACGAGCAGTACTTC. It is translated as CASSRLTGSDEQYF. Supplemented by reference TRBV7-3 and TRBJ2-7, the full variable domain reads GAGVSQTPSNKVTEKGKYVELRCDPISGHTALYWYRQSLGQGPEFLIYFQGTGAADDSGLPNDRFFAVRPEGSVSTLKIQRTERGDSAVYLCASSRLTGSDEQYFGPGTRLTVT.

The chain employs TRBV27 and TRBJ2-5, with D tentatively TRBD1 or TRBD2 (6 bases each). There are 15 residues in the CDR3. Germline-derived CDR1 and CDR2 are MNHEY and SMNVEV (reference sequence). Trimming took 7 bases from V and 0 from J, leaving 15 bases between them. CDR3: CASTHRRGNQETQYF. In nucleotides, the CDR3 is TGTGCCAGCACCCACCGGAGGGGGAACCAAGAGACCCAGTACTTC.

The CDR3 is CAIKGMVGGTYEQYF. The CDR3 nucleotides read TGTGCCATCAAGGGCATGGTGGGGGGAACCTACGAGCAGTACTTC. The chain recombines TRBV10-3 with TRBJ2-7; D possibly corresponds to TRBD2 (6 bases). Trimming removed 7 bases at V and 2 bases at J, with 18 bases between. CDR1 is ENHRY and CDR2 is SYGVKD in the germline V gene. The CDR3 contains 15 residues.

V is TRBV6-1 and J is TRBJ1-5, with D possibly being TRBD1 (5 bases). V was clipped by 5 bases and J by 6 bases, with 11 bases between them. Germline CDR1 reads MNHNS; CDR2 reads SASEGT. This CDR3 has 13 residues. The CDR3 region is CASSFTGSQPQHF. CDR3 nucleotides: TGTGCCAGCAGTTTTACAGGCTCTCAGCCCCAGCATTTT.

In this sample, this clone turned up a few times. The V gene is TRBV6-5, the J gene TRBJ1-2; tentative D call: TRBD1 (5 bases). This CDR3 is 13 amino acids long. V shed 0 bases and J shed 4 bases, with 6 bases lying between them. The germline gives CDR1 MNHEY, CDR2 SVGAGI. The CDR3 sequence: CASSYSTAYGYTF. The CDR3, as DNA: TGTGCCAGCAGTTACTCGACAGCCTATGGCTACACCTTC.

This clone was picked up a small number of times. This chain connects TRBV4-3 to TRBJ1-1, with 8 bases aligning to TRBD1. The CDR3 sequence is 13 residues long. Germline V CDR1 and CDR2: LGHNA, YSLEER. Losses at the gene ends were 5 bases for V and 7 bases for J; bases not matched to a gene: 6. DNA of the CDR3: TGCGCCAGCAGCTCACTCACAGGGGGTGAAGCTTTCTTT. Protein: CASSSLTGGEAFF.

The genes are TRBV14 and TRBJ2-1; 9 bases match TRBD1. Germline V CDR1 and CDR2: SGHDN, FVKESK. This CDR3 comprises 16 residues. J gave up 3 bases and V 0 bases, and 3 bases lay outside the gene matches. DNA for the CDR3: TGTGCCAGCAGCCAAGAAACAGGGGGCTTCTACAATGAGCAGTTCTTC. This gives the protein CASSQETGGFYNEQFF. Supplemented by reference TRBV14 and TRBJ2-1, the full variable domain reads EAGVTQFPSHSVIEKGQTVTLRCDPISGHDNLYWYRRVMGKEIKFLLHFVKESKQDESGMPNNRFLAERTGGTYSTLKVQPAELEDSGVYFCASSQETGGFYNEQFFGPGTRLTVL.

DNA of the CDR3: TGTGCCAGCAGCAGCGGACTAGCGGGGGGCCTTCTCGAGACCCAGTACTTC. Its translation: CASSSGLAGGLLETQYF. The J gene is TRBJ2-5, the V gene TRBV7-2; 14 bases map to TRBD2. Looked up from germline, CDR1 is SGHTA and CDR2 is FQGNSA. This CDR3 has 17 residues. V gave up 5 bases and J gave up 5 bases; unmatched junction bases: 10. Full variable domain (outside the CDR3, taken from reference TRBV7-2 and TRBJ2-5): GAGVSQSPSNKVTEKGKDVELRCDPISGHTALYWYRQSLGQGLEFLIYFQGNSAPDKSGLPSDRFSAERTGGSVSTLTIQRTQQEDSAVYLCASSSGLAGGLLETQYFGPGTRLLVL.

This clone was recorded a few times. The chain has TRBV9 and TRBJ1-1; D is unresolved. The V end lost 3 bases, the J end lost 1 base, and 7 bases lay between the germline ends. Germline values: CDR1 SGDLS, CDR2 YYNGEE. The CDR3 totals 13 residues. The CDR3 DNA reads as TGTGCCAGCAGCGCTCCCAGGAACACTGAAGCTTTCTTT. This codes for CASSAPRNTEAFF.